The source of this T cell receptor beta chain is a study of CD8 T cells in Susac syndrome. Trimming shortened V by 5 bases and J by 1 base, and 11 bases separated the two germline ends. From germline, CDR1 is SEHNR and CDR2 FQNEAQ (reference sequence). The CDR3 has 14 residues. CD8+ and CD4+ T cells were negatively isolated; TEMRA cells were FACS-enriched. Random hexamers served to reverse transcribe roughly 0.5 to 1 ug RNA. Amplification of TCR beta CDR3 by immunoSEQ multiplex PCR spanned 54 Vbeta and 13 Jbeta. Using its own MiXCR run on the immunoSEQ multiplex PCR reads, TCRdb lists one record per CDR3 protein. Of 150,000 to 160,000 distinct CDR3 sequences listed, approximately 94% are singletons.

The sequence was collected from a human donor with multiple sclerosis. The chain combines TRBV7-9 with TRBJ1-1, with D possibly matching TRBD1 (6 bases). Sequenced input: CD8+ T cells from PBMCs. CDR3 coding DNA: TGTGCCAGCAGCCATGGACAGACGAACACTGAAGCTTTCTTT. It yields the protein CASSHGQTNTEAFF. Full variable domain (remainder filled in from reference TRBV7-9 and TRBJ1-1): DTGVSQNPRHKITKRGQNVTFRCDPISEHNRLYWYRQTLGQGPEFLTYFQNEAQLEKSRLLSDRFSAERPKGSFSTLEIQRTEQGDSAMYLCASSHGQTNTEAFFGQGTRLTVV.